Below, 6 T cell receptor beta chains from the same sample are listed, as sequenced in a study of beta chain features in type 1 diabetes. The study's findings and limits: Moderate but significant shortening of TCRB CDR3s was recorded in all four CD4+ subsets from Type 1 diabetes patients.

The antigens these receptors bind are not known. Investigators reverse transcribed all isolated RNA, so they sequenced expressed TCRB transcripts. Generated by immunoSEQ multiplex PCR, the TCRdb table keeps only in-frame clones and is missing some. Of approximately 250,000 clones in the sample, approximately 25% were seen once. Sample: naive CD4+ T cells from blood. The receptor source for this set is a woman aged 25 to 39 with type 1 diabetes.

The chain employs TRBV4-1 and TRBJ2-7, with 7 bases identical to TRBD2. This CDR3 spans 16 amino acids. The V gene end was trimmed by 4 bases and the J gene end by 2 bases; junction bases not matched to a gene: 11. Looked up from germline, CDR1 is MGHRA and CDR2 is YSYEKL. The CDR3 region is CASSPRESSGAYEQYF. CDR3 bases: TGCGCCAGCAGCCCCCGGGAGTCTAGCGGAGCCTACGAGCAGTACTTC.

The rearrangement uses TRBV7-3 and TRBJ2-3; D gene unclear. The CDR3 consists of 14 residues. Trimming removed 5 bases at V and 4 bases at J, with 13 bases between. Germline CDR1 SGHTA, CDR2 FQGTGA. The CDR3 loop reads CASSNYLAPDTQYF. For the CDR3, the DNA is TGTGCCAGCAGCAACTACCTGGCCCCAGATACGCAGTATTTT.

As for this clone: A read error may account for a junction end that differs from germline. The gene calls are TRBV7-2 and TRBJ2-3; 9 bases are a match to TRBD2. The CDR3 is 14 amino acids. Germline lookup yields CDR1 SGHTA and CDR2 FQGNSA. The CDR3: CASSVAGVINTQYF. CDR3 coding DNA: TGTGCCAGCAGCGTAGCGGGAGTTATAAATACGCAGTATTTT.

V usage is TRBV30 and J usage is TRBJ1-1; the D gene is possibly TRBD1 (6 bases). CDR1 is GTSNPN, CDR2 SVGIG, per germline (reference sequence). The CDR3 is made up of 15 amino acids. Trimming left V 3 bases short and J 2 bases short, with 16 bases between. CDR3 in DNA: TGTGCCTGGAGGATACCAGACAGGCGAAACACTGAAGCTTTCTTT. Translated: CAWRIPDRRNTEAFF.

This clone was observed a handful of times. The chain carries TRBV11-2 and TRBJ2-2; 7 bases fit TRBD1. Germline V gene data show CDR1 as SGHAT and CDR2 as FQNNGV. This CDR3 comprises 15 residues. The junction had 5 bases not matched to a gene; V was cut back by 6 bases and J by 1 base. CDR3 nucleotide sequence: TGTGCCAGCAGTCCCTGGACAGGGAACACCGGGGAGCTGTTTTTT. Its translation: CASSPWTGNTGELFF.

The chain has TRBV7-6 and TRBJ2-7; perhaps TRBD2 as D (6 bases). With 1 base removed from V and 3 bases from J, the gap between germline ends came to 10 bases. The CDR3 contains 14 residues. The germline V gene encodes CDR1 SGHVS and CDR2 FNYEAQ. Here the CDR3 DNA reads TGTGCCAGCAGCTTAGAGGCGGGAAGCTACGAGCAGTACTTC. Translation gives CASSLEAGSYEQYF.